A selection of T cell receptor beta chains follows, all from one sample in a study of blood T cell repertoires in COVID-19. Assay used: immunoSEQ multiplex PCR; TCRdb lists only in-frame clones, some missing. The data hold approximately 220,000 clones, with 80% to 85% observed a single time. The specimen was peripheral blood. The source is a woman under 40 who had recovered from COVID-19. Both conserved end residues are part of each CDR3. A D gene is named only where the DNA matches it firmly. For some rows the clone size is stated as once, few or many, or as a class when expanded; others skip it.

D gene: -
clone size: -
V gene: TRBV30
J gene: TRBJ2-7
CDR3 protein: CAWSVVRVVEQYF

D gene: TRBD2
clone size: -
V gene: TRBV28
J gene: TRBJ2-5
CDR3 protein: CASSLLGLAGGPQETQYF

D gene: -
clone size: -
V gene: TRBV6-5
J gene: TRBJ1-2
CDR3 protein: CASSSQQGLHGYTF

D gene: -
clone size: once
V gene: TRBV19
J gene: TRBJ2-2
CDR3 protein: CASSIWGPGELFF

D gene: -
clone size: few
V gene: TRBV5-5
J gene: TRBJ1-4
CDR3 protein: CASIMIPGVLSEKLFF

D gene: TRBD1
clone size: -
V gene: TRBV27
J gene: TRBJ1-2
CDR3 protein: CASSQRQGLGYGYTF

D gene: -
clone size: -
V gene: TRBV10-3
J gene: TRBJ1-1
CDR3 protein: CAISESTSAHFTEAFF

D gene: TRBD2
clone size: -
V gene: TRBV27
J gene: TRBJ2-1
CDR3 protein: CASSLFGLAEYNEQFF

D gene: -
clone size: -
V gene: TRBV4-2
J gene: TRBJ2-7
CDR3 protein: CASSQVSAESSYEQYF

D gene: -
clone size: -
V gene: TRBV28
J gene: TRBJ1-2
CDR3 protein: CASLTPGLGRGYTF

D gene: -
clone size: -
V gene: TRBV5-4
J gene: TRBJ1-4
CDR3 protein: CASSLDPSRRNEKLFF

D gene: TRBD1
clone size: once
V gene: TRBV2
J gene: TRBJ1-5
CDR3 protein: CASSIQGEVQPQHF

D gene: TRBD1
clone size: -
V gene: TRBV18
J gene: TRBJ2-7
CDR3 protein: CASSPNADRVRYEQYF

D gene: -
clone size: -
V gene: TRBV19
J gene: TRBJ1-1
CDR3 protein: CATDQGTGTEAFF

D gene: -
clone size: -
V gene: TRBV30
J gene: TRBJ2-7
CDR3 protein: CAWSDRSYEQYF

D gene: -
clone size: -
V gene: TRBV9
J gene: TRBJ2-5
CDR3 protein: CASSPFGGRSQETQYF

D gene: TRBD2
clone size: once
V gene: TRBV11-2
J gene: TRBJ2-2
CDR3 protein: CASSSRGAGDTGELFF

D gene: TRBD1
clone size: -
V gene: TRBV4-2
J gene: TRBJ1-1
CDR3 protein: CASSLDMEGARTEAFF

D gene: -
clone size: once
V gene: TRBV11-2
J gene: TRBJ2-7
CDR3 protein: CASSLRTSKDEQYF

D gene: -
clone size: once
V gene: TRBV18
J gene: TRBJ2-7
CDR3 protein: CASSPYPAEGAYEQYF

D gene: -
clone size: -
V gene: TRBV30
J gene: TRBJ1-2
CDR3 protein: CAWRQGFGYGYTF

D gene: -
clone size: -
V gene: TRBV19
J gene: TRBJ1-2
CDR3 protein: CASSVGGLHYGYTF

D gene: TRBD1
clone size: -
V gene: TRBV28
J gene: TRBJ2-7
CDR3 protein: CASMPRWTGGEQYF

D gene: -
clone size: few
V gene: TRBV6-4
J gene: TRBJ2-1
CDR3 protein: CASSPTGEGDEQFF

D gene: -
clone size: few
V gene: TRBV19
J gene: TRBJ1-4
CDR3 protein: CASSIDTDEKLFF

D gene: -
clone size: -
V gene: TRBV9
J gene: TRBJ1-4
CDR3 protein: CASSPHRVGEKLFF

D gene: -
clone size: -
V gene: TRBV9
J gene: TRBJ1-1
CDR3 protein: CASSVTPQGEAFF

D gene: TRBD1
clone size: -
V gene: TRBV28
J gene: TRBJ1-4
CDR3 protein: CASSFPGTGFANEKLFF

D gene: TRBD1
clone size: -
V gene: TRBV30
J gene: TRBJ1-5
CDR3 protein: CAWSQGAGQPQHF

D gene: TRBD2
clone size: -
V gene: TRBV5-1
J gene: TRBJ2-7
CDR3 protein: CASSLGTSPAEQYF

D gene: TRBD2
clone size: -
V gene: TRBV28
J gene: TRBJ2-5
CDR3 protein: CASRTRASGRQETQYF

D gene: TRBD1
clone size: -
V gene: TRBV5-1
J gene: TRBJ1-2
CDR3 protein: CASSLGQGEYGYTF

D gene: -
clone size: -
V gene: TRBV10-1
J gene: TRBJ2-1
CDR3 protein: CASSPTPQARHEQFF

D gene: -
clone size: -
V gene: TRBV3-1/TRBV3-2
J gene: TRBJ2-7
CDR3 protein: CASSQGNRYYEQYF

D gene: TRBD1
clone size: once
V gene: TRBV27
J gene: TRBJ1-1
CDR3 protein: CASSFADRGTEAFF

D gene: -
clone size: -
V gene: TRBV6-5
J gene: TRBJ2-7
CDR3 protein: CASSQGALSYEQYF

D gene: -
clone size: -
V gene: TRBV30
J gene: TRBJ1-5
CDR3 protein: CAWSAGEGQPQHF

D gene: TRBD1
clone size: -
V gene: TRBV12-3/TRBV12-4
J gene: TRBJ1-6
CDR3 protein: CASSLEGASPLHF

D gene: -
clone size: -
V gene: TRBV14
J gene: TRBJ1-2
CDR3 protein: CASSRSSGYGYTF

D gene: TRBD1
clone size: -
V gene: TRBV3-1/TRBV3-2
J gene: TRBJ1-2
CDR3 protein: CASSQDRGFYGYTF

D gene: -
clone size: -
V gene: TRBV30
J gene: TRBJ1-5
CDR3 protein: CAWSSGINQPQHF

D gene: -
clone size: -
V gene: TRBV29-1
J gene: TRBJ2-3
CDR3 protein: CSAPRRGAQYF

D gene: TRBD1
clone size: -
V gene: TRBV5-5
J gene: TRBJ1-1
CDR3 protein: CASSSTGQGAVNTEAFF

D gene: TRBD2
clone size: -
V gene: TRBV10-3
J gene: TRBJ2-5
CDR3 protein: CAISGTSGSPGGQETQYF

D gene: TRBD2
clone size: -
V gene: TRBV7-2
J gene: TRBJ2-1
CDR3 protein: CASSVTSGYNEQFF

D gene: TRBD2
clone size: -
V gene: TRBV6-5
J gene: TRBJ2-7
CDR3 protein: CASSRTSGNYEQYF

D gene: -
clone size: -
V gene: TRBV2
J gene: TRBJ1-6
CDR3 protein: CASSMEGSPLHF

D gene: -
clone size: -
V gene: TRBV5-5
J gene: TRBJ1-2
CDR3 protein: CASSLAGQYYGYTF

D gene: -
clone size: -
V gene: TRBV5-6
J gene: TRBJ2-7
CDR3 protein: CASSAGFSSSEQYF

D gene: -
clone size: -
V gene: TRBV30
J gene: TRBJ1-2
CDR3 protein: CACTTAFYGYTF

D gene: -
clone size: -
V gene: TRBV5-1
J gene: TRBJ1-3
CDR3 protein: CASSLTGASSGNTIYF

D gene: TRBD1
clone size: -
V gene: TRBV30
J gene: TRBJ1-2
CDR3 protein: CAWSPPGQGGYGYTF

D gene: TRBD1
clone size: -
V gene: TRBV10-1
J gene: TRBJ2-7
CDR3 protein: CASSERTGGQEEQYF

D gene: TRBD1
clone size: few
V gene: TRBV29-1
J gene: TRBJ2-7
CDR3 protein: CSVEDPDRGYSYEQYF

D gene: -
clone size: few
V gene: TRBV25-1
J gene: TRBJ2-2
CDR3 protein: CARVSNTGELFF

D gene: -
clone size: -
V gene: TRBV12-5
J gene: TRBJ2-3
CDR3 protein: CASGLPRESRTDTQYF

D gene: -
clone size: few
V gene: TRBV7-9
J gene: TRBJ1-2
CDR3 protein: CASSPRTDGANYGYTF